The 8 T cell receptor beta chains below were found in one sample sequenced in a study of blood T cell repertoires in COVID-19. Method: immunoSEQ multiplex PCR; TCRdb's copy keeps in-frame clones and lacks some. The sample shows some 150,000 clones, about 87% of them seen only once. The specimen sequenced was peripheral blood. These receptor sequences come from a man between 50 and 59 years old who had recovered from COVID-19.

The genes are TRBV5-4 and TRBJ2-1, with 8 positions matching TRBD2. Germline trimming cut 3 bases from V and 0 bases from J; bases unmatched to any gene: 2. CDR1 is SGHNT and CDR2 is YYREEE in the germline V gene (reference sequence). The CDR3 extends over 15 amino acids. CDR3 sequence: CASSSTSGSYNEQFF. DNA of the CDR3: TGTGCCAGCAGCTCCACTAGCGGCTCCTACAATGAGCAGTTCTTC.

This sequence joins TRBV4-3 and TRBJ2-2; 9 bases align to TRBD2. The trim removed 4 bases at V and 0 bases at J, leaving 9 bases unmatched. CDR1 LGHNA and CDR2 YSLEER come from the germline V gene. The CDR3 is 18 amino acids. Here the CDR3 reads CASSRGIAGASNTGELFF. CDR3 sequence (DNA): TGCGCCAGCAGCCGGGGGATAGCGGGGGCCTCGAACACCGGGGAGCTGTTTTTT.

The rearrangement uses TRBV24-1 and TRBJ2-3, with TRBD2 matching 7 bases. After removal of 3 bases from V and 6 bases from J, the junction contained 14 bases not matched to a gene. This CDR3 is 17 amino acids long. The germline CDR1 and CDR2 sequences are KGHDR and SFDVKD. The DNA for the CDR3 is TGTGCCACCAGTGATGGTAAGACTAGCCGATACCGGGATACGCAGTATTTT. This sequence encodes CATSDGKTSRYRDTQYF.

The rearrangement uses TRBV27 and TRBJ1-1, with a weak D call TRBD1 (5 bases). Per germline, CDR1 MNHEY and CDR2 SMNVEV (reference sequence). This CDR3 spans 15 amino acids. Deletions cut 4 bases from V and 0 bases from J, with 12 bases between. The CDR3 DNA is TGTGCCAGCAGTTCACTACAGGATTTGAACACTGAAGCTTTCTTT. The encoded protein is CASSSLQDLNTEAFF.

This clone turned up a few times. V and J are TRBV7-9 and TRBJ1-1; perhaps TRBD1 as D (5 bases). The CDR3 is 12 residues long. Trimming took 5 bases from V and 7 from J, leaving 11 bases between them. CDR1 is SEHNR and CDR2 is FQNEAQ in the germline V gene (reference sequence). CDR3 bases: TGTGCCAGCAGCCCCCGGAGGGGTGAAGCTTTCTTT. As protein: CASSPRRGEAFF. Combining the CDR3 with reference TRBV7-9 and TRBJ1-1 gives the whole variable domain DTGVSQNPRHKITKRGQNVTFRCDPISEHNRLYWYRQTLGQGPEFLTYFQNEAQLEKSRLLSDRFSAERPKGSFSTLEIQRTEQGDSAMYLCASSPRRGEAFFGQGTRLTVV.

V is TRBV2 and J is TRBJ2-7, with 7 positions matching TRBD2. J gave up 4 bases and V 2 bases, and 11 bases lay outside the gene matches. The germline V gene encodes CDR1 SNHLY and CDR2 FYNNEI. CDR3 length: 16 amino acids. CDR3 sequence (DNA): TGTGCCAGCAGTGAAACCTATTTGCGGGGGAAGTACGAGCAGTACTTC. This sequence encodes CASSETYLRGKYEQYF.

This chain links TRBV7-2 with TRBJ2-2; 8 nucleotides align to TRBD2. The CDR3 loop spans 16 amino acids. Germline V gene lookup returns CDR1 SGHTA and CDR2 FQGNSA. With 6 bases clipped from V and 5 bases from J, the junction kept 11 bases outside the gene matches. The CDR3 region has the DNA TGTGCCAGCAGACTCAGCCGGGGGGGCTGGACCGGGGAGCTGTTTTTT. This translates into CASRLSRGGWTGELFF.

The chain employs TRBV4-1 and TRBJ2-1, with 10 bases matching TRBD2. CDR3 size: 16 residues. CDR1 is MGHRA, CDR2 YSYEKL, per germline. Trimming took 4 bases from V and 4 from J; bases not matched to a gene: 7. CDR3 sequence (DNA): TGCGCCAGCAGCCGAAGCTCTAGCGGGGGATACAATGAGCAGTTCTTC. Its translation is CASSRSSSGGYNEQFF.